This paragraph covers one T cell receptor (beta chain) sequence. Its antigen remains unidentified. The data derive from a study of cytomegalovirus exposure and HLA in healthy donors. Study-wide results and caveats: The listing of roughly 160 TCR beta chains classed them as cytomegalovirus-associated. Fewer N-insertions than the approximately 610-donor mean were reportedly shown by an Asian-associated ancestry cluster in a later analysis. The classifier reportedly diagnosed cytomegalovirus status with high specificity and sensitivity.

Use of 60 Vbeta and 13 Jbeta primers characterized the PCR. The protocol was immunoSEQ multiplex PCR, while the TCRdb copy is restricted to in-frame clones and leaves out a portion. The repertoire holds a few hundred thousand clones, about 89% seen once, with around 1% in the top ten. The germline V gene has CDR1 MNHNY and CDR2 SVGAGI (reference sequence). Between the trimmed V and J ends, which lost 2 bases and 3 bases, there was a span of 8 bases. This CDR3 has 14 residues. The sample was PBMCs. The genes are TRBV6-6 and TRBJ1-3; the D gene is possibly TRBD1 (5 bases). The TCR was taken from a woman between 18 and 29 years old in good health and CMV-seronegative. DNA for the CDR3: TGTGCCAGCAGTTACGGGCAGGGTGGAAACACCATATATTTT. Its translation: CASSYGQGGNTIYF.